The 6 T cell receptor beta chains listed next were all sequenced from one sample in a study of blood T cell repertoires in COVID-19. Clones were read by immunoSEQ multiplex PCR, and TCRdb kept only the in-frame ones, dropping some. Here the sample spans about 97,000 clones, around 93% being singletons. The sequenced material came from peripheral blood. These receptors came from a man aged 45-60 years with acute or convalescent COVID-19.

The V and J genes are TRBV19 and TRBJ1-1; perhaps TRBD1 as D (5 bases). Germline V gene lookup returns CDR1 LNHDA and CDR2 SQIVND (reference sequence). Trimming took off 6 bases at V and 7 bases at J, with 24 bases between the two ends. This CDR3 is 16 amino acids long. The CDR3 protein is CASRSLRRGKGNEAFF. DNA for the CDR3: TGTGCCAGTAGGAGTTTACGCCGGGGGAAAGGAAATGAAGCTTTCTTT.

CDR3 nucleotide sequence: TGTGCCACCGGTGGGACAGGCAATCAGCCCCAGCATTTT. Its protein is CATGGTGNQPQHF. V is TRBV24-1 and J is TRBJ1-5; 7 positions agree with TRBD1. J gave up 2 bases and V 9 bases, and 3 bases lay outside the gene matches. The germline V gene has CDR1 KGHDR and CDR2 SFDVKD. The CDR3 contains 13 residues.

In nucleotides, the CDR3 is TGTGCCAGCAGTGAGGGACAGTTTACCTACGAGCAGTACTTC. This sequence encodes CASSEGQFTYEQYF. The rearrangement links TRBV2 to TRBJ2-7; 7 positions agree with TRBD1. The V segment lost 3 bases and the J segment 2 bases; nucleotides outside the gene matches: 4. This CDR3 spans 14 amino acids. Germline values: CDR1 SNHLY, CDR2 FYNNEI.

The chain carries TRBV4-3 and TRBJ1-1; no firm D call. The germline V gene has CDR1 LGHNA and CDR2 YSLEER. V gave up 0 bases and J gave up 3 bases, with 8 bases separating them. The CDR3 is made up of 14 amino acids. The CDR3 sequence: CASSQDLGDTEAFF. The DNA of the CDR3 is TGCGCCAGCAGCCAAGATCTCGGGGACACTGAAGCTTTCTTT.

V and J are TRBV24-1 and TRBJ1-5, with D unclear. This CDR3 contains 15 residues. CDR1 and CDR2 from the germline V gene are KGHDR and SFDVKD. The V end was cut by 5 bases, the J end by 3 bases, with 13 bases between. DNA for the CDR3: TGTGCCACCAGTGCCACAGAGGGATCCAATCAGCCCCAGCATTTT. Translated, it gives CATSATEGSNQPQHF.

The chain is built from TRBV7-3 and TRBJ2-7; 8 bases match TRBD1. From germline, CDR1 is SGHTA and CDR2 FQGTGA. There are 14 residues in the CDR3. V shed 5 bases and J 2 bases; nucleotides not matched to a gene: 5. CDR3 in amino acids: CASSAGQVPYEQYF. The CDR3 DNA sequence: TGTGCCAGCAGCGCGGGACAGGTGCCCTACGAGCAGTACTTC. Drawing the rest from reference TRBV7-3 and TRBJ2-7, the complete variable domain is GAGVSQTPSNKVTEKGKYVELRCDPISGHTALYWYRQSLGQGPEFLIYFQGTGAADDSGLPNDRFFAVRPEGSVSTLKIQRTERGDSAVYLCASSAGQVPYEQYFGPGTRLTVT.